The 24 T cell receptor beta chains below come from one sample, sequenced in a study of T cells after yellow fever vaccination. TCRdb reprocessed the 5' RACE reads via MiXCR and lists one record per CDR3 protein. The table shows under 600,000 distinct CDR3 sequences, with less than 25% occurring only once. The sample in question was PBMCs, obtained about 20 days after the first yellow fever vaccination. These receptors were obtained from a man younger than 35 who received the YFV17D yellow fever vaccine.

This clonotype was observed a single time. The rearrangement uses TRBV4-2 and TRBJ2-3; perhaps TRBD2 as D (5 bases). The V end was cut by 4 bases, the J end by 4 bases, with 21 bases between. CDR3 length equals 17 residues. From germline, CDR1 is LGHNA and CDR2 YNFKEQ. CDR3 region: CASSRRREGIGSDTQYF. CDR3 DNA: TGTGCCAGCAGCCGGCGGAGAGAGGGAATTGGGTCAGATACGCAGTATTTT.

The sample holds one count of this clonotype. The chain carries TRBV5-1 and TRBJ1-4; tentative D call: TRBD1 (5 bases). This CDR3 comprises 15 residues. From germline, CDR1 is SGHRS and CDR2 YFSETQ. V lost 1 base to trimming and J lost 6 bases, with 13 bases between them. The CDR3 coding sequence is TGCGCCAGCAGCTTGTCAGGGATGGTTGATGAAAAACTGTTTTTT. This sequence encodes CASSLSGMVDEKLFF.

Ten or more counts support this clonotype. V is TRBV6-2 or TRBV6-3 and J is TRBJ2-3; 11 bases map to TRBD2. The germline gives CDR1 MNHEY, CDR2 SVGEGT. The J segment lost 4 bases and the V segment lost 5 bases, leaving 2 bases of the junction unmatched. This CDR3 region has 14 residues. CDR3 residues: CASSHSGGADTQYF. The CDR3 DNA reads TGTGCCAGCAGTCATAGCGGGGGGGCAGATACGCAGTATTTT.

The rearrangement joins TRBV4-1 to TRBJ2-5, with 7 positions matching TRBD2. The CDR3 spans 15 residues. V was clipped by 4 bases and J by 1 base; unmatched bases: 6. Germline V gene data show CDR1 as MGHRA and CDR2 as YSYEKL. CDR3 in DNA: TGCGCCAGCAGCCGAGGGAGGGGATCCCAAGAGACCCAGTACTTC. This codes for CASSRGRGSQETQYF.

This clonotype was observed many times. The chain links TRBV7-9 to TRBJ1-1; D is ambiguous. Germline V gene sequence: CDR1 SEHNR, CDR2 FQNEAQ (reference sequence). Trimming stripped 6 bases from V and 2 bases from J, with 7 bases between. The length of the CDR3 is 12 residues. This CDR3 is CASRLENTEAFF. Here the CDR3 DNA reads TGTGCCAGCAGACTAGAAAACACTGAAGCTTTCTTT. Full variable domain (rest looked up from reference TRBV7-9 and TRBJ1-1): DTGVSQNPRHKITKRGQNVTFRCDPISEHNRLYWYRQTLGQGPEFLTYFQNEAQLEKSRLLSDRFSAERPKGSFSTLEIQRTEQGDSAMYLCASRLENTEAFFGQGTRLTVV.

This clonotype was detected a few times. The CDR3 loop is CASSRGGNYGYTF. For the CDR3, the DNA is TGTGCCAGCAGTCGAGGGGGAAACTATGGCTACACCTTC. The chain combines TRBV6-1 with TRBJ1-2; a weak D match, TRBD1 (6 bases). Germline CDR1 reads MNHNS; CDR2 reads SASEGT. CDR3 size: 13 residues. With 5 bases removed from V and 2 bases from J, the gap between germline ends came to 9 bases.

There are a few counts of this clonotype. This chain links TRBV6-2 or TRBV6-3 with TRBJ1-2, with D hard to call. The CDR3 has 13 amino acids. Per germline, CDR1 MNHEY and CDR2 SVGEGT. The V and J ends lost 5 bases and 4 bases respectively, with 11 bases between them. The CDR3 spells CASSEGRTYGYTF. CDR3 coding DNA: TGTGCCAGCAGTGAGGGCAGAACCTATGGCTACACCTTC.

Ten or more counts support this clonotype. The rearrangement uses TRBV4-2 and TRBJ2-6, with D unclear. The CDR3 is made up of 13 amino acids. The germline V gene encodes CDR1 LGHNA and CDR2 YNFKEQ. Trimming stripped 5 bases from V and 0 bases from J, with 2 bases between. CDR3 region: CASSYSGANVLTF. The CDR3 coding sequence is TGTGCCAGCAGCTACTCTGGGGCCAACGTCCTGACTTTC.

This clonotype was seen more than once but under ten times. This chain links TRBV20-1 with TRBJ2-3; D uncertain. There are 14 residues in the CDR3. CDR1 and CDR2 from the germline V gene are DFQATT and SNEGSKA (reference sequence). V was trimmed by 0 bases and J by 0 bases, leaving 7 bases between them. CDR3 loop: CSAREEPSTDTQYF. In DNA form, the CDR3 reads TGCAGTGCTAGAGAAGAACCCAGCACAGATACGCAGTATTTT.

The chain links TRBV27 to TRBJ1-5; TRBD1 agrees at 9 bases. In germline, CDR1 is MNHEY, CDR2 SMNVEV (reference sequence). The V gene end was trimmed by 6 bases and the J gene end by 4 bases; junction bases not matched to a gene: 4. There are 14 residues in the CDR3. CDR3 amino acids: CASRPQGANQPQHF. The CDR3 DNA sequence: TGTGCCAGCAGGCCACAGGGGGCGAATCAGCCCCAGCATTTT.

The V and J genes are TRBV5-1 and TRBJ2-1; D uncertain. Per germline, CDR1 SGHRS and CDR2 YFSETQ. The CDR3 extends over 14 amino acids. Between the trimmed V and J ends, which lost 0 bases and 6 bases, there was a span of 10 bases. This CDR3 is CASSLGAQLNEQFF. The CDR3 region has the DNA TGCGCCAGCAGCTTGGGGGCCCAACTCAATGAGCAGTTCTTC.

The chain joins TRBV28 to TRBJ2-5; TRBD1 matches at 7 bases. This CDR3 has 13 residues. V lost 6 bases to trimming and J lost 4 bases; unmatched junction nucleotides: 5. Germline V lookup: CDR1 MDHEN, CDR2 SYDVKM. This chain's CDR3 is CASSWDSGETQYF. The CDR3 nucleotides read TGTGCCAGCAGCTGGGACAGCGGAGAGACCCAGTACTTC.

The rearrangement links TRBV7-9 to TRBJ1-1, with D perhaps TRBD1 (6 bases). The CDR3 totals 15 residues. With 5 bases removed from V and 1 base from J, the gap between germline ends came to 14 bases. Germline V gene lookup returns CDR1 SEHNR and CDR2 FQNEAQ (reference sequence). The CDR3 bases are TGTGCCAGCAGCCCCTGGGGGGGCAAGAACACTGAAGCTTTCTTT. This codes for CASSPWGGKNTEAFF.

This clonotype was seen a few times. This chain uses TRBV20-1 with TRBJ2-3; maybe TRBD2 (6 bases). The CDR3 totals 13 residues. CDR1 is DFQATT and CDR2 is SNEGSKA in the germline V gene (reference sequence). Deletions cut 8 bases from V and 0 bases from J, with 12 bases between. The CDR3 DNA is TGCAGTACGGCTAGCGATAGCACAGATACGCAGTATTTT. It yields the protein CSTASDSTDTQYF.

This clonotype was seen a few times. The V gene is TRBV7-9, the J gene TRBJ2-1, with D perhaps TRBD1 (6 bases). V shed 7 bases and J shed 8 bases, with 15 bases lying between them. The CDR3 is made up of 13 amino acids. Germline V gene sequence: CDR1 SEHNR, CDR2 FQNEAQ (reference sequence). The CDR3 is CASMTGPVDEQFF. As DNA, the CDR3 is TGTGCCAGCATGACAGGTCCGGTTGATGAGCAGTTCTTC.

The rearrangement links TRBV28 to TRBJ1-6; maybe TRBD1 (6 bases). Between the trimmed V and J ends, which lost 7 bases and 10 bases, there was a span of 17 bases. This CDR3 region has 14 residues. From germline, CDR1 is MDHEN and CDR2 SYDVKM. In nucleotides, the CDR3 is TGTGCCAGCACCCTACGGAAGGGGGGCTCACCCCTCCACTTT. Protein product: CASTLRKGGSPLHF.

DNA of the CDR3: TGTGCCAGCAGCAACCTCAGGACAGGGGGCGGTGAGACCCAGTACTTC. Residues: CASSNLRTGGGETQYF. The V and J genes are TRBV7-9 and TRBJ2-5; 11 bases are shared with TRBD1. The CDR3 totals 16 residues. The trim removed 5 bases at V and 5 bases at J, leaving 10 bases unmatched. The germline gives CDR1 SEHNR, CDR2 FQNEAQ (reference sequence).

A single count supports this clonotype. The chain recombines TRBV11-2 with TRBJ1-1; D ambiguous. Germline assignment: CDR1 SGHAT and CDR2 FQNNGV. V was shortened by 5 bases and J by 7 bases, with 11 bases between the two germline ends. The CDR3 sequence is 12 residues long. The CDR3 nucleotides read TGTGCCAGCAGCGAGAGGGAGGGTGAAGCTTTCTTT. Encoded protein: CASSEREGEAFF. Using reference TRBV11-2 and TRBJ1-1 for the parts outside the CDR3, the full variable domain is EAGVAQSPRYKIIEKRQSVAFWCNPISGHATLYWYQQILGQGPKLLIQFQNNGVVDDSQLPKDRFSAERLKGVDSTLKIQPAKLEDSAVYLCASSEREGEAFFGQGTRLTVV.

The V call is TRBV7-2, the J call TRBJ2-4; TRBD2 is a possible D gene (5 bases). This CDR3 spans 13 amino acids. The V gene's germline CDR1 is SGHTA and CDR2 FQGNSA. V lost 5 bases and J lost 9, with 14 bases in between. CDR3 amino acids: CASSPQLAGIQYF. The CDR3 bases are TGTGCCAGCAGCCCCCAACTGGCGGGCATTCAGTACTTC.

The rearrangement uses TRBV20-1 and TRBJ1-2; D uncertain. The CDR3 consists of 13 residues. CDR1 DFQATT and CDR2 SNEGSKA come from the germline V gene (reference sequence). V gave up 5 bases and J gave up 4 bases, with 14 bases separating them. The CDR3 region is CSAEGRGTYGYTF. The CDR3 DNA reads TGCAGTGCTGAGGGTCGTGGCACCTATGGCTACACCTTC.

This rearrangement joins TRBV25-1 to TRBJ2-2, with 9 bases that match TRBD1. The germline V gene encodes CDR1 MGHDK and CDR2 SYGVNS. Trimming cost V 8 bases and J 6 bases; bases outside gene matches: 7. The CDR3 runs to 14 residues. CDR3 bases: TGTGCCAGCCGGCCTAGACAGGGGGCCGGGGAGCTGTTTTTT. Translating gives CASRPRQGAGELFF.

This clonotype appeared a few times. The V and J genes are TRBV5-1 and TRBJ1-2, with D perhaps matching TRBD1 (5 bases). V was trimmed by 0 bases and J by 8 bases, leaving 11 bases between them. The CDR3 extends over 13 amino acids. Looked up from germline, CDR1 is SGHRS and CDR2 is YFSETQ. CDR3 bases: TGCGCCAGCAGCTTGGGGACACAGGAGGGCTACACCTTC. The encoded protein is CASSLGTQEGYTF.

The V gene is TRBV10-3, the J gene TRBJ2-7; D remains unclear. V was trimmed by 10 bases and J by 3 bases, leaving 10 bases between them. The germline V gene encodes CDR1 ENHRY and CDR2 SYGVKD. The CDR3 consists of 11 residues. CDR3 sequence reads: CATGNGYEQYV. The CDR3 nucleotides read TGTGCCACCGGAAACGGCTACGAGCAGTACGTC.

The chain combines TRBV29-1 with TRBJ1-1; no reliable D call. Germline assignment: CDR1 SQVTM and CDR2 ANQGSEA. V was pared by 8 bases and J by 0 bases, with 13 bases between. This CDR3 has 13 residues. CDR3 in amino acids: CSSTAAMNTEAFF. The CDR3 region has the DNA TGCAGCTCGACGGCCGCGATGAACACTGAAGCTTTCTTT.